Shown below are 13 T cell receptor beta chains from a single sample sequenced in a study of response to subunit inactivated influenza vaccine. TCRdb reprocessed the RT-PCR reads via MiXCR and lists one record per CDR3 protein. Altogether around 300,000 distinct CDR3 sequences are present, 22% being singletons, with the ten largest covering 10%. The sequencing used PBMCs from blood, collected approximately 20 months after vaccination. The receptor source for this set is a man between 50 and 75 years old who received an inactivated influenza vaccine.

This clonotype was counted only a few times. The V call is TRBV7-9, the J call TRBJ1-2; D is unclear. CDR3 length equals 12 residues. V shed 2 bases and J shed 12 bases, with 13 bases lying between them. The V gene's germline CDR1 is SEHNR and CDR2 FQNEAQ (reference sequence). The CDR3 reads CASSLLRTDHTF. CDR3 nucleotides: TGTGCCAGCAGCTTACTCAGGACCGATCACACCTTC.

Ten or more counts support this clonotype. The genes are TRBV18 and TRBJ1-1; 7 nucleotides line up with TRBD1. J lost 0 bases, V lost 6 bases, and 4 bases had no gene match. CDR1 KGHSH and CDR2 LQKENI come from the germline V gene. The CDR3 is made up of 14 amino acids. The DNA of the CDR3 is TGTGCCAGCTCTCGTGGACAGGTGAACACTGAAGCTTTCTTT. This gives the protein CASSRGQVNTEAFF.

This clonotype was counted between two and nine times. The CDR3 loop is CASGAGANVLTF. DNA of the CDR3: TGTGCCTCCGGTGCCGGGGCCAACGTCCTGACTTTC. The V and J genes are TRBV10-3 and TRBJ2-6; D remains unclear. V shed 11 bases and J shed 4 bases, with 9 bases lying between them. This CDR3 contains 12 residues. Germline CDR1 and CDR2: ENHRY and SYGVKD.

V usage is TRBV7-2 and J usage is TRBJ2-5; TRBD1 or TRBD2 may be the D gene (5 bases each). V was trimmed by 5 bases and J by 5 bases, leaving 12 bases between them. The CDR3 is 13 residues long. In germline, CDR1 is SGHTA, CDR2 FQGNSA. The CDR3 loop is CASSPRGGETQYF. Here the CDR3 DNA reads TGTGCCAGCAGCCCTAGGGGCGGGGAGACCCAGTACTTC.

This clonotype was seen a handful of times. The chain joins TRBV6-5 to TRBJ2-7; TRBD2 might be the D (6 bases). V was clipped by 2 bases and J by 2 bases, with 10 bases between them. This CDR3 spans 14 amino acids. Germline CDR1 is MNHEY and CDR2 is SVGAGI. The CDR3 nucleotides read TGTGCCAGCAGTTACCTGGGCGGGACCTACGAGCAGTACTTC. This codes for CASSYLGGTYEQYF.

About this clonotype itself: The CDR3 ends on some other residue instead of the conserved phenylalanine or tryptophan, so this is likely a read error. The chain is built from TRBV11-2 and TRBJ1-4, with D possibly being TRBD1 (6 bases). Germline V gene data show CDR1 as SGHAT and CDR2 as FQNNGV. V lost 3 bases and J 0 bases, leaving 14 bases between the germline ends. CDR3 length equals 17 residues. The CDR3 DNA follows: TGTGCCAGCAGCTTCCCAGGGGACCCTACAACTAATGAAAAACTGTTTTCT. It specifies CASSFPGDPTTNEKLFS.

This chain connects TRBV12-3 or TRBV12-4 to TRBJ2-5; TRBD1 aligns across 11 bases. After removal of 5 bases from V and 5 bases from J, the junction contained 7 bases not matched to a gene. The CDR3 runs to 15 residues. Here the CDR3 reads CASSLGTGGFETQYF. In DNA, the CDR3 is TGTGCCAGCAGTCTTGGGACAGGGGGTTTTGAGACCCAGTACTTC.

The chain recombines TRBV5-1 with TRBJ1-4; TRBD1 matches 10 bases. CDR3 length: 17 residues. The V gene's germline CDR1 is SGHRS and CDR2 YFSETQ. The V gene end was trimmed by 4 bases and the J gene end by 0 bases; junction bases not matched to a gene: 6. Here the CDR3 reads CASSPGTGATTNEKLFF. CDR3 bases: TGCGCCAGCAGCCCTGGGACAGGGGCCACAACTAATGAAAAACTGTTTTTT.

This clonotype was observed a handful of times. The chain carries TRBV28 and TRBJ1-2; TRBD1 matches at 8 bases. Trimming took 3 bases from V and 4 from J; bases not matched to a gene: 7. CDR3 length: 15 residues. Germline assignment: CDR1 MDHEN and CDR2 SYDVKM. The CDR3 DNA follows: TGTGCCAGCAGTTTCACAGGGGGAGGGGTCTATGGCTACACCTTC. It yields the protein CASSFTGGGVYGYTF.

CDR3 in DNA: TGTGCCAGCAGCTTAGGCTTCTCCGGGCCCTCCTACAATGAGCAGTTCTTC. The encoded protein is CASSLGFSGPSYNEQFF. This chain connects TRBV7-9 to TRBJ2-1; D unclear. The CDR3 spans 17 residues. V was shortened by 1 base and J by 0 bases, with 13 bases between the two germline ends. Germline-derived CDR1 and CDR2 are SEHNR and FQNEAQ (reference sequence). Full variable domain (missing parts from reference TRBV7-9 and TRBJ2-1): DTGVSQNPRHKITKRGQNVTFRCDPISEHNRLYWYRQTLGQGPEFLTYFQNEAQLEKSRLLSDRFSAERPKGSFSTLEIQRTEQGDSAMYLCASSLGFSGPSYNEQFFGPGTRLTVL.

V gene TRBV12-3 or TRBV12-4 combines with J gene TRBJ2-2; D might be TRBD2 (5 bases). The germline V and J ends were trimmed by 7 bases and 0 bases, with 9 bases remaining between them. The CDR3 is 14 amino acids. The CDR3 spells CASKIGTNTGELFF. In DNA form, the CDR3 reads TGTGCCAGCAAGATCGGGACGAACACCGGGGAGCTGTTTTTT.

Only a few counts were recorded for this clonotype. The chain couples TRBV3-1 to TRBJ2-7; tentatively, D is TRBD1 (5 bases). Germline V gene sequence: CDR1 LGHDT, CDR2 YNNKEL (reference sequence). The CDR3 runs to 15 residues. The V and J ends lost 1 base and 2 bases respectively, with 12 bases between them. The CDR3 nucleotides are TGTGCCAGCAGCCAAGGACAGCCAGCTACCTACGAGCAGTACTTC. Translating it yields CASSQGQPATYEQYF.

This CDR3 is CASSDREEGNTIYF. CDR3 coding DNA: TGTGCCAGCAGCGACAGGGAGGAAGGAAACACCATATATTTT. V gene TRBV12-3 or TRBV12-4 combines with J gene TRBJ1-3; 7 bases match TRBD1. The CDR3 runs 14 residues. V was clipped by 6 bases and J by 4 bases; unmatched bases: 6.